This TCR beta chain was sequenced in a study of T-cell reconstitution after alpha-beta-depleted transplantation in children. CDR1 and CDR2 (germline): SGHDT, YYEEEE. The J segment lost 4 bases and the V segment lost 4 bases, leaving 7 bases of the junction unmatched. The CDR3 contains 14 residues. This clonotype was seen at least ten times. Antigen: not known. Study results and caveats: For some patients, TCRbeta diversity was high at day 60 because of recipient T cells and thymic progenitors that survived. At around two months after transplant, the alpha-beta T cells were reportedly derived from several hundred expanded clones that came from non-depleted graft cells. By one year post-transplant, T-cell counts and diversity largely arose from T cells that were newly produced.

A library of TCRbeta sequences, prepared with unique molecular identifiers, was generated. MiXCR, run by TCRdb on the PCR reads, gives a single entry per CDR3 protein. The table records hundreds of thousands of distinct CDR3 sequences, 13% of them present only once. The sample here was PBMCs, mostly from graft donor cells, taken 360 days after TCRalphabeta/CD19-depleted stem cell transplant. This receptor was obtained from a male patient between 10 and 17 years old who had a stem cell transplant for acute myeloid leukemia, so the T cells may come from the graft donor. The chain recombines TRBV5-6 with TRBJ2-5, with 7 bases aligning to TRBD1. As DNA, the CDR3 is TGTGCCAGCAGCCCCACGACAGGGACAGAGACCCAGTACTTC. It codes for CASSPTTGTETQYF.